The T cell receptor (beta chain) described here comes from a study of blood T cell repertoires in COVID-19. Study-wide background: Collection of acute and convalescent COVID-19 samples took place in the United States, Italy and Spain. PBMCs, B-cell-depleted T cells, or T cells were the source of the cDNA or gDNA that made up the material.

This CDR3 is built from 16 residues. CDR1 is KGHSH and CDR2 is LQKENI in the germline V gene. With V trimmed by 1 base and J by 0 bases, 5 bases remained unmatched. Per the authors' pipeline: Scientists estimated how many nucleated cells there were by amplifying reference gene primers. Sequenced by immunoSEQ multiplex PCR; TCRdb stores in-frame clones only, minus some. That table gives V, J and clone size, and the DNA gave D and trimming. The sample includes around 270,000 clones, roughly 90% of them seen just once. This TCR was sampled from a man aged 35-49 years with acute or convalescent COVID-19. The sample comprised peripheral blood. The chain couples TRBV18 to TRBJ2-7, with TRBD1 matching over 8 bases. The CDR3 loop is CASSPQPGQASYEQYF. CDR3 sequence (DNA): TGTGCCAGCTCACCACAACCGGGACAGGCCTCCTACGAGCAGTACTTC.